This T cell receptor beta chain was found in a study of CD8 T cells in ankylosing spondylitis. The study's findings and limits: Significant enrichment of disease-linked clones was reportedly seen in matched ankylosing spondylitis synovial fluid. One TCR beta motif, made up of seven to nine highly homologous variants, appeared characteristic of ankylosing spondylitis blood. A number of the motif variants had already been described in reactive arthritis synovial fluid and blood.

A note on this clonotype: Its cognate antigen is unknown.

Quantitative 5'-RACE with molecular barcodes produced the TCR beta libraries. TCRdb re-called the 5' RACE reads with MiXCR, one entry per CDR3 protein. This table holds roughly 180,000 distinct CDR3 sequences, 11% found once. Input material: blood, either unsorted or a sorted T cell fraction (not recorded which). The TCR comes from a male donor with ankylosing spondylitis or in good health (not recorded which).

CDR3 loop: CASSFRGWADTEAFF. In DNA form, the CDR3 reads TGTGCCAGCAGCTTTCGCGGTTGGGCTGACACTGAAGCTTTCTTT. J is TRBJ1-1 and V is TRBV7-9; D remains ambiguous. CDR3 length: 15 residues. The V and J ends lost 3 bases and 3 bases respectively, with 14 bases between them. Per germline, CDR1 SEHNR and CDR2 FQNEAQ (reference sequence).